Presented here are 7 T cell receptor beta chains from one specimen sequenced in a study of shared clonotypes between healthy human individuals. Clones were sequenced by immunoSEQ multiplex PCR, and TCRdb holds only the in-frame ones, with some missing. The repertoire holds around 440,000 clones, with over 60% as singletons. Sequenced: PBMCs. These receptors came from a middle-aged woman in good health. Some clones in this sample may be carry-over from other donors' samples.

The genes are TRBV15 and TRBJ1-5; a possible D gene is TRBD1 (5 bases). Between the trimmed V and J ends, which lost 3 bases and 6 bases, there was a span of 21 bases. CDR1 LNHNV and CDR2 YYDKDF come from the germline V gene (reference sequence). The CDR3 sequence is 17 residues long. The chain's CDR3 is CATSRWEGQHVGQPQHF. CDR3 nucleotides: TGTGCCACCAGCAGGTGGGAAGGACAACATGTGGGTCAGCCCCAGCATTTT. Filled out from reference TRBV15 and TRBJ1-5, the complete variable domain reads DAMVIQNPRYQVTQFGKPVTLSCSQTLNHNVMYWYQQKSSQAPKLLFHYYDKDFNNEADTPDNFQSRRPNTSFCFLDIRSPGLGDTAMYLCATSRWEGQHVGQPQHFGDGTRLSIL.

About this clone itself: This sample includes further DNA sequences coding for the same CDR3. V and J are TRBV19 and TRBJ2-1, with 10 bases aligning to TRBD2. The V gene end was trimmed by 11 bases and the J gene end by 1 base; junction bases not matched to a gene: 2. The CDR3 has 13 amino acids. The germline V gene has CDR1 LNHDA and CDR2 SQIVND (reference sequence). CDR3 nucleotide sequence: TGTGCCTCTAGCGGGAGTTCCTACAATGAGCAGTTCTTC. Translation: CASSGSSYNEQFF.

CDR3 coding DNA: TGTGCCAGCTCAGGGACAGGGGAATGGGCCCAGCATTTT. This sequence encodes CASSGTGEWAQHF. V usage is TRBV18 and J usage is TRBJ1-5; 10 bases are a match to TRBD1. Germline V lookup: CDR1 KGHSH, CDR2 LQKENI. The CDR3 has 13 residues. J lost 11 bases, V lost 5 bases, and 6 bases had no gene match.

The chain uses TRBV5-1 and TRBJ2-7; 8 bases match TRBD1. V shed 4 bases, J shed 2 bases, and the junction held 8 bases outside the gene matches. Per the germline V gene, CDR1 is SGHRS and CDR2 is YFSETQ. This CDR3 has 15 amino acids. CDR3 in DNA: TGCGCCAGCAGCACGACAGGGGACGGACCCTACGAGCAGTACTTC. It specifies CASSTTGDGPYEQYF.

The J gene is TRBJ1-5, the V gene TRBV5-4, with TRBD1 as a possible D gene (5 bases). Trimming took off 4 bases at V and 6 bases at J, with 11 bases between the two ends. From germline, CDR1 is SGHNT and CDR2 YYREEE (reference sequence). This CDR3 comprises 13 residues. The CDR3 here is CASSQGDGQPQHF. The CDR3 DNA reads as TGTGCCAGCAGCCAAGGGGACGGTCAGCCCCAGCATTTT.

This chain links TRBV27 with TRBJ2-1; D might be TRBD1 or TRBD2, each matching 6 bases. Per germline, CDR1 MNHEY and CDR2 SMNVEV (reference sequence). V lost 2 bases and J lost 9, with 29 bases in between. The CDR3 consists of 19 residues. CDR3 amino acids: CASSLTSRFPIEGGGEQFF. The DNA for the CDR3 is TGTGCCAGCAGTTTAACCTCCCGGTTTCCGATCGAGGGGGGTGGTGAGCAGTTCTTC.

This clone was observed once. The chain joins TRBV18 to TRBJ2-7; D may be TRBD1 or TRBD2 (5 bases each). Germline V gives CDR1 KGHSH, CDR2 LQKENI. This CDR3 comprises 14 residues. V was trimmed by 3 bases and J by 6 bases, leaving 15 bases between them. This CDR3 is CASSPGTLDPEQYF. The CDR3 DNA follows: TGTGCCAGCTCACCCGGGACCCTAGATCCCGAGCAGTACTTC. Complete variable domain (other parts from reference TRBV18 and TRBJ2-7): NAGVMQNPRHLVRRRGQEARLRCSPMKGHSHVYWYRQLPEEGLKFMVYLQKENIIDESGMPKERFSAEFPKEGPSILRIQQVVRGDSAAYFCASSPGTLDPEQYFGPGTRLTVT.